A selection of T cell receptor beta chains follows, all from one sample in a study of cytomegalovirus exposure and HLA in healthy donors. Produced via immunoSEQ multiplex PCR; TCRdb's table is partial and in-frame only. The sample holds more than 130,000 clones. Sequenced sample: PBMCs. These TCRs come from a man aged 40-49 years in good health and CMV-seronegative. CDR3s include the opening cysteine and the closing phenylalanine or tryptophan. D genes are given only for firm matches.

>TRBD2|TRBV27|TRBJ2-7
CASSFSTSGNYEQYF
TGTGCCAGCAGTTTTTCGACTAGCGGAAACTACGAGCAGTACTTC
>.|TRBV5-6|TRBJ1-1
CASSLQRKNTEAFF
TGTGCCAGCAGCTTGCAGCGAAAGAACACTGAAGCTTTCTTT
>TRBD1|TRBV11-2|TRBJ1-1
CASSLVGGIYRRNTEAFF
TGTGCCAGCAGCTTAGTAGGGGGCATATATAGACGGAACACTGAAGCTTTCTTT
>.|TRBV28|TRBJ1-1
CASTQDTTEAFF
TGTGCCAGCACCCAGGATACTACTGAAGCTTTCTTT
>TRBD1|TRBV7-2|TRBJ2-7
CASSLAGQGSYEQYF
TGTGCCAGCAGCTTAGCGGGACAGGGGTCCTACGAGCAGTACTTC
>.|TRBV5-4|TRBJ1-1
CASSLAFNTEAFF
TGTGCCAGCAGCTTGGCCTTTAACACTGAAGCTTTCTTT
>.|TRBV15|TRBJ1-4
CATSRGLTNEKLFF
TGTGCCACCAGCAGGGGCCTAACTAATGAAAAACTGTTTTTT
>TRBD2|TRBV7-7|TRBJ2-3
CASSLGPSGGTDTQYF
TGTGCCAGCAGCTTAGGGCCTAGCGGGGGCACAGATACGCAGTATTTT
>TRBD1|TRBV5-4|TRBJ1-1
CASSAGPGQRNTEAFF
TGTGCCAGCAGCGCAGGGCCGGGACAGAGGAACACTGAAGCTTTCTTT
>.|TRBV6-6|TRBJ1-3
CASTPGGNTIYF
TGTGCCAGCACGCCGGGGGGAAACACCATATATTTT
>.|TRBV10-3|TRBJ1-4
CAISEFLLEREKLFF
TGTGCCATCAGTGAATTTCTCCTTGAACGGGAAAAACTGTTTTTT
>.|TRBV29-1|TRBJ2-7
CSAVADTVSYEQYF
TGCAGCGCTGTAGCGGACACGGTCTCCTACGAGCAGTACTTC
>.|TRBV29-1|TRBJ1-1
CSVSGVMNTEAFF
TGCAGCGTGTCAGGGGTGATGAACACTGAAGCTTTCTTT
>.|TRBV4-3|TRBJ1-6
CASSQVEVGADNSPLHF
TGCGCCAGCAGCCAAGTAGAAGTGGGGGCGGATAATTCACCCCTCCACTTT
>TRBD2|TRBV6-1|TRBJ2-5
CASSAGLAGGVETQYF
TGTGCCAGCAGTGCGGGACTAGCGGGGGGTGTAGAGACCCAGTACTTC
>TRBD2|TRBV27|TRBJ2-1
CASSLSGGTSGGNEQFF
TGTGCCAGCAGTTTAAGTGGCGGGACTAGCGGGGGGAATGAGCAGTTCTTC
>.|TRBV6-5|TRBJ2-7
CASSPFPGSYEQYF
TGTGCCAGCAGTCCCTTTCCGGGCTCCTACGAGCAGTACTTC
>.|TRBV5-1|TRBJ2-1
CASSFSQTIPNEQFF
TGCGCCAGCAGCTTTTCCCAGACAATTCCTAATGAGCAGTTCTTC
>TRBD1|TRBV4-1|TRBJ1-6
CASSQRTGGHSPLHF
TGCGCCAGCAGCCAGCGGACAGGGGGCCATTCACCCCTCCACTTT
>TRBD1|TRBV5-5|TRBJ2-1
CASSSRTGEVNEQFF
TGTGCCAGCAGCTCCCGGACAGGGGAGGTCAATGAGCAGTTCTTC
>TRBD1|TRBV4-1|TRBJ1-2
CASSQDAVYPGQGIYGYTF
TGCGCCAGCAGCCAAGATGCTGTTTACCCGGGACAGGGAATATATGGCTACACCTTC
>.|TRBV7-2|TRBJ2-1
CASSLGVINEQFF
TGTGCCAGCAGCTTAGGAGTGATCAATGAGCAGTTCTTC
>TRBD1|TRBV28|TRBJ2-7
CASLDRGAYEQYF
TGTGCCAGTCTCGACAGGGGCGCTTACGAGCAGTACTTC
>.|TRBV7-2|TRBJ1-2
CASSIRQENYGYTF
TGTGCCAGCAGCATTAGACAGGAGAACTATGGCTACACCTTC
>.|TRBV15|TRBJ2-7
CATSRDLTGRERRYEQYF
TGTGCCACCAGCAGAGATTTAACAGGGAGGGAGAGACGCTACGAGCAGTACTTC
>TRBD2|TRBV5-6|TRBJ2-1
CASSSGYFGLEPFF
TGTGCCAGCAGTTCGGGTTATTTCGGACTAGAGCCCTTCTTC
>.|TRBV7-2|TRBJ1-4
CASRGGTAGGEKLFF
TGTGCCAGCAGGGGAGGGACGGCGGGTGGTGAAAAACTGTTTTTT
>.|TRBV5-1|TRBJ2-7
CASSLGTGRVNYEQYF
TGCGCCAGCAGCTTGGGGACAGGGAGGGTTAACTACGAGCAGTACTTC
>TRBD1|TRBV18|TRBJ1-4
CASSPLQGKGNEKLFF
TGTGCCAGCTCACCCCTACAGGGGAAGGGTAATGAAAAACTGTTTTTT
>.|TRBV6-1|TRBJ1-6
CASTGSYNSPLHF
TGTGCCAGCACGGGCTCCTATAATTCACCCCTCCACTTT